This is a list of T cell receptor beta chains from one sample in a study of identical twins. TCRdb independently ran MiXCR on the 5' RACE reads; one entry per CDR3 protein. Of 300,000 or so distinct CDR3 sequences detected, just under 9.5% appear once; the ten largest clones hold about 7.1%. This same sample was also part of a study on yellow fever vaccine responses in identical twins.

Sequences were obtained from CD8+ T cells sorted from blood. Source of these receptors: a woman under 30 in good health. Both conserved end residues are part of each CDR3. The D gene is left open where the match is weak. Not all rows give a size; the values are once, few, many and, for expanded clones, a class.

CDR3 protein	CDR3 DNA	J gene	clone size	D gene	CDR3 length	V gene
CAISEDRGYEQYF	TGTGCCATCAGTGAGGACAGGGGCTACGAGCAGTACTTC	TRBJ2-7	.	TRBD1	13	TRBV10-3
CAISPGLQGNQPQHF	TGTGCCATCAGCCCTGGGCTGCAGGGCAATCAGCCCCAGCATTTT	TRBJ1-5	.	.	15	TRBV5-5
CSARDRARSNQETQYF	TGCAGTGCTAGAGATCGGGCGAGGTCCAACCAAGAGACCCAGTACTTC	TRBJ2-5	few	.	16	TRBV20-1
CASSLPGSNQPQHF	TGTGCCAGCAGCTTACCAGGGAGCAATCAGCCCCAGCATTTT	TRBJ1-5	many	.	14	TRBV7-9
CASSLGTGLNEQFF	TGTGCCAGCAGCTTGGGGACAGGGTTGAATGAGCAGTTCTTC	TRBJ2-1	few	TRBD1	14	TRBV7-3
CASGSSFGTGGYYEQYF	TGTGCTAGTGGTTCCTCCTTCGGGACAGGGGGTTACTACGAGCAGTACTTC	TRBJ2-7	.	TRBD1	17	TRBV12-5
CSVVTGTEQYF	TGCAGCGTTGTAACAGGGACTGAGCAGTACTTC	TRBJ2-7	few	.	11	TRBV29-1
CASSPGTDNRSGNTIYF	TGTGCCAGCAGTCCCGGGACAGATAATCGCTCTGGAAACACCATATATTTT	TRBJ1-3	few	TRBD1	17	TRBV2
CASSLSRPGLATTGELFF	TGCGCCAGCAGCTTGTCACGACCGGGACTAGCGACCACCGGGGAGCTGTTTTTT	TRBJ2-2	many	TRBD2	18	TRBV5-1
CASSQHTNTEAFF	TGCGCCAGCAGCCAACACACGAACACTGAAGCTTTCTTT	TRBJ1-1	many	.	13	TRBV4-1
CASSSFSGQEYNEQFF	TGTGCCAGCAGCTCCTTTTCGGGACAAGAGTACAATGAGCAGTTCTTC	TRBJ2-1	few	.	16	TRBV7-9
CASSYSPVEAGQPQHF	TGTGCCAGCAGTTACTCCCCTGTGGAGGCGGGTCAGCCCCAGCATTTT	TRBJ1-5	few	.	16	TRBV6-5
CASSLSPGGPWFF	TGTGCCAGCAGCTTAAGTCCGGGAGGGCCCTGGTTCTTC	TRBJ2-1	few	TRBD2	13	TRBV7-9
CASSESRNTEAFF	TGCGCCAGCAGTGAGAGTCGGAACACTGAAGCTTTCTTT	TRBJ1-1	few	.	13	TRBV10-2
CSAMDRDRRNTIYF	TGCAGTGCTATGGACAGGGATCGGCGAAACACCATATATTTT	TRBJ1-3	few	TRBD1	14	TRBV20-1
CATSDRAPGQGAPLTYNEQFF	TGTGCCACCAGTGATAGGGCGCCGGGACAGGGGGCTCCCCTGACCTACAATGAGCAGTTCTTC	TRBJ2-1	.	TRBD1	21	TRBV24-1
CASSNPRDVRPYEQYF	TGTGCCAGCAGCAACCCCCGGGACGTTAGGCCCTACGAGCAGTACTTC	TRBJ2-7	.	.	16	TRBV21-1
CASSEGTGWDTQYF	TGTGCCAGCAGTGAGGGTACCGGGTGGGATACGCAGTATTTT	TRBJ2-3	.	.	14	TRBV25-1
CSVIQVPNTEAFF	TGCAGCGTGATACAGGTACCGAACACTGAAGCTTTCTTT	TRBJ1-1	many	.	13	TRBV29-1
CASSPGLAGATGELFF	TGCGCCAGCAGCCCCGGACTAGCGGGAGCCACCGGGGAGCTGTTTTTT	TRBJ2-2	.	TRBD2	16	TRBV4-3
CASQGVGQGAYLREQYF	TGCGCCAGCCAGGGGGTCGGACAGGGGGCATACCTACGGGAGCAGTACTTC	TRBJ2-7	.	TRBD1	17	TRBV10-2
CASSLTRAGTEAFF	TGTGCCAGCAGTTTGACACGGGCCGGCACTGAAGCTTTCTTT	TRBJ1-1	few	.	14	TRBV28
CSAPESGANVLTF	TGCAGTGCTCCAGAATCTGGGGCCAACGTCCTGACTTTC	TRBJ2-6	few	.	13	TRBV20-1
CASTALRGPITGELFF	TGTGCCAGCACCGCTCTTAGGGGGCCGATCACCGGGGAGCTGTTTTTT	TRBJ2-2	few	TRBD1	16	TRBV6-2/TRBV6-3
CASSSPTSGRLPSYEQYF	TGTGCCAGCAGCTCGCCGACTAGCGGGAGGTTACCCTCCTACGAGCAGTACTTC	TRBJ2-7	.	TRBD2	18	TRBV11-2
CASSQANPGTGSLTGELFF	TGTGCCAGCAGCCAAGCTAACCCCGGGACAGGGTCTTTGACCGGGGAGCTGTTTTTT	TRBJ2-2	few	TRBD1	19	TRBV3-1
CSVRGTVTYEQYF	TGCAGTGTCAGGGGGACGGTTACCTACGAGCAGTACTTC	TRBJ2-7	.	TRBD1	13	TRBV20-1
CASSAEFGGRRSYGYTF	TGTGCCAGCAGTGCCGAGTTTGGGGGGCGAAGGAGCTATGGCTACACCTTC	TRBJ1-2	.	.	17	TRBV28
CASSEVSAYEQYF	TGTGCCAGTAGTGAGGTCAGCGCCTACGAGCAGTACTTC	TRBJ2-7	.	.	13	TRBV19
CASSLAGTGVGDYGYTF	TGTGCCAGCAGCTTGGCCGGGACAGGGGTTGGAGACTATGGCTACACCTTC	TRBJ1-2	.	TRBD1	17	TRBV5-5
CASSGPTRGEQYF	TGTGCCAGCAGCGGCCCGACACGGGGAGAGCAGTACTTC	TRBJ2-7	.	.	13	TRBV7-9
CASSLWYNQPQHF	TGTGCCAGCAGTTTATGGTACAATCAGCCCCAGCATTTT	TRBJ1-5	many	.	13	TRBV12-3/TRBV12-4
CSAPLDRGQETQYF	TGCAGTGCTCCCTTGGACAGGGGGCAAGAGACCCAGTACTTC	TRBJ2-5	.	TRBD1	14	TRBV20-1
CASSLNRNTEAFF	TGTGCCAGCAGCTTAAATCGAAACACTGAAGCTTTCTTT	TRBJ1-1	many	.	13	TRBV7-2
CASSLSSGSLSYEQYF	TGTGCCAGCAGTTTATCCTCAGGTTCCCTCTCCTACGAGCAGTACTTC	TRBJ2-7	.	.	16	TRBV28
CASSLRGGDTEAFF	TGCGCCAGCAGCTTAAGGGGGGGCGACACTGAAGCTTTCTTT	TRBJ1-1	few	.	14	TRBV5-1
CSARDPTGDLETQYF	TGCAGTGCTAGAGATCCGACAGGGGATCTCGAGACCCAGTACTTC	TRBJ2-5	.	TRBD1	15	TRBV20-1
CASSFWQGTGELFF	TGTGCCAGCAGCTTCTGGCAGGGAACAGGGGAGCTGTTTTTT	TRBJ2-2	few	.	14	TRBV7-9
CASSKAKLGGGHSGANVLTF	TGTGCCAGCAGCAAGGCCAAGTTGGGAGGGGGCCACTCTGGGGCCAACGTCCTGACTTTC	TRBJ2-6	many	.	20	TRBV21-1
CASSLEASGTDTQYF	TGTGCCAGCAGCTTAGAGGCTAGCGGCACAGATACGCAGTATTTT	TRBJ2-3	many	.	15	TRBV11-2
CASSQVRGLAGGPSNYEQYF	TGTGCCAGCAGCCAAGTTCGAGGACTAGCGGGAGGGCCGAGCAACTACGAGCAGTACTTC	TRBJ2-7	many	TRBD2	20	TRBV3-1
CASASGGRKDTQYF	TGTGCCAGCGCTAGCGGGGGCCGCAAGGATACGCAGTATTTT	TRBJ2-3	few	TRBD2	14	TRBV27
CASSPEDTLKAFF	TGTGCCAGCTCACCGGAGGACACGTTGAAAGCTTTCTTT	TRBJ1-1	.	.	13	TRBV18
CASSQDPLTGGYNEQFF	TGTGCCAGCAGCCAAGATCCGTTGACAGGGGGCTACAATGAGCAGTTCTTC	TRBJ2-1	few	TRBD1	17	TRBV4-2
CASSRQVRTYEQYF	TGTGCCAGCAGTCGACAGGTTCGAACCTACGAGCAGTACTTC	TRBJ2-7	few	.	14	TRBV6-2/TRBV6-3
CAWSTSGATQYF	TGTGCCTGGAGTACCAGCGGGGCTACGCAGTATTTT	TRBJ2-3	few	TRBD2	12	TRBV30
CASSFDRGLSGYTF	TGTGCCAGCAGCTTTGACAGGGGTCTCTCTGGCTACACCTTC	TRBJ1-2	many	TRBD1	14	TRBV7-2
CASSLSGAARTYEQYF	TGTGCCAGCAGTTTAAGCGGGGCCGCCCGTACCTACGAGCAGTACTTC	TRBJ2-7	.	TRBD2	16	TRBV27
CASSIASGGALGDEQFF	TGTGCCAGTAGTATCGCTAGCGGGGGGGCCCTAGGTGATGAGCAGTTCTTC	TRBJ2-1	many	TRBD2	17	TRBV19
CASSLAHGVDRTDYNEQFF	TGCGCCAGCAGCTTGGCCCACGGCGTGGACAGGACCGATTACAATGAGCAGTTCTTC	TRBJ2-1	.	TRBD1	19	TRBV5-1
CASSQDVGYNSPLHF	TGCGCCAGCAGCCAAGATGTCGGGTATAATTCACCCCTCCACTTT	TRBJ1-6	many	.	15	TRBV4-3
CASSPGTVTEAFF	TGTGCCAGCAGCCCTGGGACAGTCACTGAAGCTTTCTTT	TRBJ1-1	few	TRBD1	13	TRBV7-3
CSALGVDSYYEQYF	TGCAGCGCACTCGGGGTGGACAGCTACTACGAGCAGTACTTC	TRBJ2-7	few	.	14	TRBV29-1